This TCR beta chain appears in the sequencing data of a study of blood T cell repertoires in COVID-19. Background on the study: Italy, Spain and the United States were the sources of the convalescent and acute COVID-19 samples.

Original processing methods: Amplification of reference gene primers was used by the study to estimate nucleated cell counts. Produced via immunoSEQ multiplex PCR; TCRdb's table is partial and in-frame only. The V and J calls and the clone size are those of that table, but D and trimming were determined from the DNA. The sample consists of about 250,000 clones, over 75% of them appearing once. This receptor was obtained from a human donor with COVID-19, enrolled during active disease. The donor label of this sample is uncertain. The sample taken for sequencing was peripheral blood.

Here the CDR3 DNA reads TGTGCCAGCAGCTCCAGGGGAGCGAACACCGGGGAGCTGTTTTTT. This sequence encodes CASSSRGANTGELFF. The chain has TRBV7-9 and TRBJ2-2; possible D gene TRBD1, 6 bases. CDR1 is SEHNR and CDR2 is FQNEAQ in the germline V gene (reference sequence). CDR3 length: 15 residues. V was shortened by 4 bases and J by 0 bases, with 9 bases between the two germline ends. The variable domain in full, with the rest retrieved from reference TRBV7-9 and TRBJ2-2, is DTGVSQNPRHKITKRGQNVTFRCDPISEHNRLYWYRQTLGQGPEFLTYFQNEAQLEKSRLLSDRFSAERPKGSFSTLEIQRTEQGDSAMYLCASSSRGANTGELFFGEGSRLTVL.